The sequence of this TCR beta chain was determined in a study of blood T cells in healthy people across ages. Study-wide results and caveats: Calculation of diversity from one million T cells yielded estimates considered to be underestimates.

A second PCR, run for about 7 to 11 cycles, used a sample-barcoded 5' primer plus a J-beta primer mix. TCRdb re-derived calls from the 5' RACE reads in MiXCR, one entry per CDR3 protein. Among over a million distinct CDR3 sequences, roughly 40% were seen once, and the ten largest hold roughly 7.9%. J lost 3 bases, V lost 5 bases, and 8 bases had no gene match. Germline V lookup: CDR1 SNHLY, CDR2 FYNNEI. This CDR3 has 16 residues. Worth noting for this clonotype: Its antigen is currently unknown.

The chain is built from TRBV2 and TRBJ2-3; 10 nucleotides agree with TRBD1. The sample consisted of blood. This receptor was obtained from a woman under 30 in good health. The DNA of the CDR3 is TGTGCCAGCAGTCCCGACAGGGGACAGGGGACAGATACGCAGTATTTT. This gives the protein CASSPDRGQGTDTQYF. The full variable domain, completed using reference TRBV2 and TRBJ2-3, is EPEVTQTPSHQVTQMGQEVILRCVPISNHLYFYWYRQILGQKVEFLVSFYNNEISEKSEIFDDQFSVERPDGSNFTLKIRSTKLEDSAMYFCASSPDRGQGTDTQYFGPGTRLTVL.